The clone carrying this TCR beta chain was seen a handful of times. The authors' processing: The authors estimated nucleated cell counts from reference gene primer amplification. Generated by immunoSEQ multiplex PCR, the TCRdb table keeps only in-frame clones and is missing some. V and J calls plus clone size are reproduced from that table; the DNA served to infer D and trimming. The top ten hold more than 6% of the sample, which has approximately 300,000 clones, 90% seen once. This sample was taken from a study of blood T cell repertoires in COVID-19. Background on the study: Researchers got acute and convalescent COVID-19 samples from the United States, Italy and Spain.

Followed over time, Seattle patients had been enrolled while infection was active. The TCR sequence derives from a woman in her 30s with COVID-19, enrolled during active disease. Sequencing input: peripheral blood.

CDR3 DNA sequence: TGTGCCAGCAGTAGAGGGCCCTCCTACGAGCAGTACTTC. It codes for CASSRGPSYEQYF. The chain couples TRBV6-6 to TRBJ2-7; possible D gene TRBD2, 5 bases. There are 13 residues in the CDR3. CDR1 MNHNY and CDR2 SVGAGI come from the germline V gene (reference sequence). V was clipped by 5 bases and J by 0 bases, with 8 bases between them.